This TCR beta chain originates from a study of blood T cell repertoires in COVID-19. Study-level information: The analysed material was cDNA or gDNA that came from T cells, B-cell-depleted T cells, or PBMCs.

The data were produced by immunoSEQ multiplex PCR, yet TCRdb's version contains in-frame clones alone and is incomplete. The sample lists 160,000 or so clones; around four fifths were seen once. Per germline, CDR1 MNHEY and CDR2 SVGAGI. The CDR3 is made up of 13 amino acids. The junction had 8 bases not matched to a gene; V was cut back by 8 bases and J by 4 bases. This clone was picked up one time. The receptor's source is a human donor in a cohort sampled during active COVID-19. The J gene is TRBJ2-7, the V gene TRBV6-5; 7 nucleotides match TRBD1. The material sequenced was peripheral blood. CDR3 region: CASWQGVKYEQYF. Written as DNA, the CDR3 is TGTGCCAGCTGGCAGGGGGTTAAGTACGAGCAGTACTTC.